This TCR beta chain derives from a study of OX40 agonist ivuxolimab in advanced cancers. General study findings and limits: Expanded clones tended on average to be more numerous among CD8+ T cells than CD4+.

About this clone: Its cognate antigen is unknown.

The germline gives CDR1 SGDLS, CDR2 YYNGEE. V gave up 3 bases and J gave up 2 bases, with 21 bases separating them. The CDR3 contains 17 residues. Sequenced by immunoSEQ multiplex PCR; TCRdb stores in-frame clones only, minus some. The sample carries more than 55,000 clones, 85% to 90% recorded once. The V call is TRBV9, the J call TRBJ2-7; maybe TRBD2 (6 bases). The sequence derives from an adult with an advanced solid tumor such as melanoma, head and neck, liver or kidney cancer. Source: CD4+ or CD8+ T cells sorted from blood, taken in a trial of the OX40 agonist ivuxolimab. The CDR3 nucleotides are TGTGCCAGCAGCGCCGACTCCTGGAGCGGGCGGACCTACGAGCAGTACTTC. It codes for CASSADSWSGRTYEQYF.